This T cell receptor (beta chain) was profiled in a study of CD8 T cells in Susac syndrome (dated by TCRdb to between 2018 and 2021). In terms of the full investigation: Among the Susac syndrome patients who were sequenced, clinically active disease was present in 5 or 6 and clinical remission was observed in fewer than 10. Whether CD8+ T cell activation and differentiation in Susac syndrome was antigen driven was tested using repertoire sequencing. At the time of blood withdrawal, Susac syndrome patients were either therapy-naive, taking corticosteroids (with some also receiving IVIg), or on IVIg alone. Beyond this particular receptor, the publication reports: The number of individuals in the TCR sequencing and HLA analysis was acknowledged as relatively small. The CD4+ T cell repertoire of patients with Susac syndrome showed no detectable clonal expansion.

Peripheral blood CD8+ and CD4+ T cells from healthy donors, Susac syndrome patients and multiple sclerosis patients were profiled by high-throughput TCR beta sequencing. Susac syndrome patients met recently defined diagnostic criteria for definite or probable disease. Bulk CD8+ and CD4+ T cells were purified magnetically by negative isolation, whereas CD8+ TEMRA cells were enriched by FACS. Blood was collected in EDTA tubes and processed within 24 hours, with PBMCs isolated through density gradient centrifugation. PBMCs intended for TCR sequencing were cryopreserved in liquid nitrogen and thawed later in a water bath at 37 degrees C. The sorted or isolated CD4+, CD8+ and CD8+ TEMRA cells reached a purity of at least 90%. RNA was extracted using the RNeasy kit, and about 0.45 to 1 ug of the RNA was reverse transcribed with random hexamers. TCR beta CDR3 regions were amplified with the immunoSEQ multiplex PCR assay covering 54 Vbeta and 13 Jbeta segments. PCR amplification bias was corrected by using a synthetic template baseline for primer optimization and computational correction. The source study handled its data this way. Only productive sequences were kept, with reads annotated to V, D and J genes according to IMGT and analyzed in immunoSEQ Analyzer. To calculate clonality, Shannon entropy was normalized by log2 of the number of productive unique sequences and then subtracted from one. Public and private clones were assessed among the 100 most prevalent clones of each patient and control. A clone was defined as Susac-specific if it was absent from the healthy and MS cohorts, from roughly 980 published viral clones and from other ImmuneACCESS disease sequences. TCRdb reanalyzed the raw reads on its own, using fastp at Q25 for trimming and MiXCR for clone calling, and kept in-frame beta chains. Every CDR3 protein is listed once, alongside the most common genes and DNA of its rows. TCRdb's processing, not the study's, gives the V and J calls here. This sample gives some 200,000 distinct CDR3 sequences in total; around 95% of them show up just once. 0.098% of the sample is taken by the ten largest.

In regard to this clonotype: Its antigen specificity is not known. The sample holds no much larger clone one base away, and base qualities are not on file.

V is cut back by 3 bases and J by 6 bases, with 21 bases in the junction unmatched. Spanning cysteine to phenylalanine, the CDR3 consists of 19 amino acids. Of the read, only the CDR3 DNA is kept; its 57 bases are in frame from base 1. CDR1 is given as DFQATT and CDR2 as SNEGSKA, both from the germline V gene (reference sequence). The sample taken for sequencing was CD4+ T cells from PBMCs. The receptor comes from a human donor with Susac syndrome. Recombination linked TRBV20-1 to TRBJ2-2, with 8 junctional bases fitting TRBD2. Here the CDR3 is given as CSARPTGTRLGDRPGELFF. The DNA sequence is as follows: TGCAGTGCTAGGCCAACCGGGACTAGGCTGGGGGATCGGCCCGGGGAGCTGTTTTTT.